The 10 T cell receptor beta chains presented below share a single source sample, sequenced in a study of naive and memory T cell subsets. The beta constant-region primer was an equimolar mix of two oligonucleotides covering TRBC1 and TRBC2. MiXCR was run by TCRdb on the UMI-ligation and nested PCR reads, yielding one entry per CDR3 protein. This table holds tens of thousands of distinct CDR3 sequences, 13% found once. Sequencing was performed on central memory CD4+ T cells from blood. The receptors here all came from a human donor in good health.

This clonotype appeared a few times. V is TRBV27 and J is TRBJ2-1; D might be TRBD1 or TRBD2, each matching 5 bases. The CDR3 has 15 amino acids. V was clipped by 6 bases and J by 1 base, with 13 bases between them. Per the germline V gene, CDR1 is MNHEY and CDR2 is SMNVEV (reference sequence). CDR3 region: CASRRVGVSYNEQFF. The CDR3 DNA sequence: TGTGCCAGCAGACGGGTGGGGGTTTCCTACAATGAGCAGTTCTTC.

The chain carries TRBV18 and TRBJ1-4; D not certain. Trimming stripped 6 bases from V and 8 bases from J, with 13 bases between. CDR3 length: 13 residues. The V gene's germline CDR1 is KGHSH and CDR2 LQKENI. The CDR3 nucleotides read TGTGCCAGCTCCCTTACCTTTGGAGAAAAACTGTTTTTT. Its translation is CASSLTFGEKLFF.

In its sample, this clonotype was seen a few times. The chain combines TRBV2 with TRBJ1-2; D gene ambiguous. V was cut by 6 bases and J by 5 bases, with 10 bases left in between. The V gene's germline CDR1 is SNHLY and CDR2 FYNNEI. The CDR3 consists of 12 residues. Here the CDR3 DNA reads TGTGCCAGCAGCCCCACCCCTTATGGCTACACCTTC. It translates to CASSPTPYGYTF.

This clonotype was detected only a few times. The CDR3 region is CAYGTGFQETQYF. CDR3 in DNA: TGTGCCTACGGGACAGGGTTCCAAGAGACCCAGTACTTC. The chain is built from TRBV30 and TRBJ2-5, with 9 bases aligning to TRBD1. Germline CDR1 GTSNPN, CDR2 SVGIG (reference sequence). CDR3 length: 13 residues. J gave up 1 base and V 7 bases, and 4 bases lay outside the gene matches.

The chain employs TRBV14 and TRBJ2-3; D unclear. In germline, CDR1 is SGHDN, CDR2 FVKESK. This CDR3 has 13 amino acids. Trimming cost V 2 bases and J 8 bases, with 11 bases left between them. CDR3 sequence reads: CASSQSPSGTQYF. The CDR3 nucleotides read TGTGCCAGCAGCCAATCCCCCTCCGGTACGCAGTATTTT. The variable domain in full, with the rest retrieved from reference TRBV14 and TRBJ2-3, is EAGVTQFPSHSVIEKGQTVTLRCDPISGHDNLYWYRRVMGKEIKFLLHFVKESKQDESGMPNNRFLAERTGGTYSTLKVQPAELEDSGVYFCASSQSPSGTQYFGPGTRLTVL.

The V call is TRBV7-9, the J call TRBJ1-5; TRBD1 is a possible D gene (6 bases). Trimming took 6 bases from V and 4 from J, leaving 19 bases between them. The CDR3 runs to 16 residues. Germline V gene sequence: CDR1 SEHNR, CDR2 FQNEAQ (reference sequence). DNA of the CDR3: TGTGCCAGCAGTCTAGGGGCGGGGCAGGGGAATCAGCCCCAGCATTTT. The encoded protein is CASSLGAGQGNQPQHF.

This clonotype occurred a few times. This chain uses TRBV2 with TRBJ1-2; D is ambiguous. The CDR3 contains 14 residues. Germline V CDR1 and CDR2: SNHLY, FYNNEI. Deletions cut 8 bases from V and 0 bases from J, with 13 bases between. This CDR3 is CASQTGMSNYGYTF. DNA for the CDR3: TGTGCCAGCCAGACGGGGATGTCTAACTATGGCTACACCTTC. Full variable domain (missing parts from reference TRBV2 and TRBJ1-2): EPEVTQTPSHQVTQMGQEVILRCVPISNHLYFYWYRQILGQKVEFLVSFYNNEISEKSEIFDDQFSVERPDGSNFTLKIRSTKLEDSAMYFCASQTGMSNYGYTFGSGTRLTVV.

The sample holds many counts of this clonotype. The CDR3 spells CASSQEGTTTFF. Here the CDR3 DNA reads TGTGCCAGCAGCCAAGAGGGGACTACCACGTTCTTC. The rearrangement joins TRBV3-1 to TRBJ2-1; 7 nucleotides line up with TRBD2. Germline V gene sequence: CDR1 LGHDT, CDR2 YNNKEL (reference sequence). V dropped 0 bases and J dropped 15; count of bases not matched to a gene: 5. CDR3 length equals 12 residues.

The chain links TRBV18 to TRBJ2-3; no definite D call. V lost 3 bases and J lost 4, with 2 bases in between. Germline assignment: CDR1 KGHSH and CDR2 LQKENI. The CDR3 contains 11 residues. CDR3 DNA sequence: TGTGCCAGCTCACCTTCAGATACGCAGTATTTT. It codes for CASSPSDTQYF.

This clonotype was observed a handful of times. The chain employs TRBV2 and TRBJ1-5, with D unresolved. The V end lost 4 bases, the J end lost 2 bases, and 12 bases lay between the germline ends. The germline CDR1 and CDR2 sequences are SNHLY and FYNNEI. CDR3 length equals 15 residues. The CDR3 is CASSVQRQGNQPQHF. The CDR3 nucleotides are TGTGCCAGCAGTGTTCAGCGGCAGGGCAATCAGCCCCAGCATTTT.